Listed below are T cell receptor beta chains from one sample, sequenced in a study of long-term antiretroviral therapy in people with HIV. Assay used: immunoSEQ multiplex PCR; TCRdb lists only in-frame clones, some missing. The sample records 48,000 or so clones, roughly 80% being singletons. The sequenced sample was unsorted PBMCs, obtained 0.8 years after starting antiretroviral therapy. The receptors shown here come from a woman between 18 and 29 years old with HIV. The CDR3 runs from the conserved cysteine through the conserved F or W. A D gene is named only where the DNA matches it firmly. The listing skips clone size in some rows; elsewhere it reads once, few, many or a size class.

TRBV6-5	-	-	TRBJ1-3	TGTGCCAGCAGTTACATGGGGAGCTCTGGAAACACCATATATTTT	CASSYMGSSGNTIYF
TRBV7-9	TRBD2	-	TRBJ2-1	TGTGCCAGCAGCCACACTAGCGGGAGGACCTACAATGAGCAGTTCTTC	CASSHTSGRTYNEQFF
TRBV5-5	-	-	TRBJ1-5	TGTGCCAGCAGCTTGGTCGGCAGTAGCAATCAGCCCCAGCATTTT	CASSLVGSSNQPQHF
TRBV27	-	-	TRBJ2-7	TGTGCCACCAGGAGGGGGCAGGGGATCTACGAGCAGTACTTC	CATRRGQGIYEQYF
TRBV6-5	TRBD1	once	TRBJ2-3	TGTGCCAGCACCCCGACAGGGGGCTCTGTGGATACGCAGTATTTT	CASTPTGGSVDTQYF
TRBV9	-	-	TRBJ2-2	TGTGCCAGCAGCGTAGACTTATTAGGACAGTCCGGGGAGCTGTTTTTT	CASSVDLLGQSGELFF
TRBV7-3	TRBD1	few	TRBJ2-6	TGTGCCAGCAGCTTAGACAGGGCCTCTGGGGCCAACGTCCTGACTTTC	CASSLDRASGANVLTF
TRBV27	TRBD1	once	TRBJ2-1	TGTGCCAGCAGAGCCCGGGACAGTCAAAGCTCCTACAATGAGCAGTTCTTC	CASRARDSQSSYNEQFF
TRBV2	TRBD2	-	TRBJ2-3	TGTGCCAGCATGGGGAGGGCCTCGGCAGATACGCAGTATTTT	CASMGRASADTQYF
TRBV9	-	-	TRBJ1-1	TGTGCCAGCAGTACGAGGGCGGTGTCGGGAACTGAAGCTTTCTTT	CASSTRAVSGTEAFF
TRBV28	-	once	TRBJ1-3	TGTGCCAGCTTACACAGGGAGGTCGGAAACACCATATATTTT	CASLHREVGNTIYF
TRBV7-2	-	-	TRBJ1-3	TGTGCCAGCAGCCCCACCCCAGCTTCTGGAAACACCATATATTTT	CASSPTPASGNTIYF
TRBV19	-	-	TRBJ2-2	TGTGCCAGTAGTATAGGGAGAGGGAGCACCGGGGAGCTGTTTTTT	CASSIGRGSTGELFF
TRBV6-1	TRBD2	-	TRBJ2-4	TGTGCCAGCAGTGAAAATGCAGGTCCGGGCCTAGCGGGAACCAAAAACATTCAGTACTTC	CASSENAGPGLAGTKNIQYF
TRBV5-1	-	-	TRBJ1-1	TGCGCCAGCAGCTCCTACAGTGAAGCTTTCTTT	CASSSYSEAFF
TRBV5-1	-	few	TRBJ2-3	TGCGCCAGCAGCTTGGGAGATACGCAGTATTTT	CASSLGDTQYF